This T cell receptor beta chain is from a study of blood T cell repertoires in COVID-19. Method: immunoSEQ multiplex PCR; TCRdb's copy keeps in-frame clones and lacks some. The sample records about 120,000 clones, roughly nine tenths being singletons. This CDR3 comprises 15 residues. V lost 2 bases and J 0 bases, leaving 8 bases between the germline ends. Germline V CDR1 and CDR2: SNHLY, FYNNEI. Sequencing was done on a sample of peripheral blood. The receptor was isolated from a man in his 70s with active or convalescent COVID-19. The V gene is TRBV2, the J gene TRBJ2-1, with D unresolved. CDR3 DNA sequence: TGTGCCAGCAGTGAATTGCAGCGCTCCTACAATGAGCAGTTCTTC. Translating gives CASSELQRSYNEQFF. Full variable domain (outside the CDR3, taken from reference TRBV2 and TRBJ2-1): EPEVTQTPSHQVTQMGQEVILRCVPISNHLYFYWYRQILGQKVEFLVSFYNNEISEKSEIFDDQFSVERPDGSNFTLKIRSTKLEDSAMYFCASSELQRSYNEQFFGPGTRLTVL.